These 31 T cell receptor beta chains share one sample of origin, sequenced in a study of T cell responses to AZD1222 COVID-19 vaccine. Data came from immunoSEQ multiplex PCR; TCRdb stores just in-frame clones and leaves some out. The sample has around 99,000 clones, 70% to 90% seen once. This material consisted of peripheral blood, taken 28 days after the second AZD1222 dose. The receptors originated from an adult who received the AZD1222 COVID-19 vaccine.

This chain connects TRBV27 to TRBJ1-2; D may be TRBD1 (5 bases). Between the trimmed V and J ends, which lost 5 bases and 8 bases, there was a span of 21 bases. From germline, CDR1 is MNHEY and CDR2 SMNVEV (reference sequence). The CDR3 runs to 15 residues. Written as DNA, the CDR3 is TGTGCCAGCAGTCTAGTTCGGGACGTCGGCCGGGGCTACACCTTC. This codes for CASSLVRDVGRGYTF.

This chain uses TRBV4-2 with TRBJ1-1, with D unresolved. Deletions cut 1 base from V and 1 base from J, with 7 bases between. CDR1 and CDR2 (germline): LGHNA, YNFKEQ. CDR3 length: 14 amino acids. The CDR3 DNA reads TGTGCCAGCAGCCAAGTCACACAGAACACTGAAGCTTTCTTT. Translating it yields CASSQVTQNTEAFF.

The chain joins TRBV6-6 to TRBJ2-7, with D perhaps TRBD1 (6 bases). Deletions cut 5 bases from V and 0 bases from J, with 23 bases between. The CDR3 is 18 residues long. The germline gives CDR1 MNHNY, CDR2 SVGAGI (reference sequence). DNA for the CDR3: TGTGCCAGCAGTCAATACAGACGGACAGTTGCTATCTCCTACGAGCAGTACTTC. Protein product: CASSQYRRTVAISYEQYF.

V is TRBV6-5 and J is TRBJ2-7, with D tentatively TRBD1 (5 bases). The CDR3 has 14 amino acids. The V gene's germline CDR1 is MNHEY and CDR2 SVGAGI. Trimming shortened V by 4 bases and J by 6 bases, and 16 bases separated the two germline ends. Here the CDR3 DNA reads TGTGCCAGCAGTTCCCCACAGGTTTCGGGCGAGCAGTACTTC. Translation: CASSSPQVSGEQYF.

The chain carries TRBV10-2 and TRBJ1-2, with 8 bases lining up with TRBD1. V lost 0 bases and J lost 7; bases outside the gene matches: 1. Per the germline V gene, CDR1 is WSHSY and CDR2 is SAAADI. This CDR3 has 13 residues. The CDR3: CASSESQGAGYTF. The CDR3 DNA is TGCGCCAGCAGTGAGTCTCAGGGGGCTGGCTACACCTTC.

This clone was seen once. The chain uses TRBV11-2 and TRBJ2-3, with no clear D. The V gene's germline CDR1 is SGHAT and CDR2 FQNNGV. The CDR3 extends over 14 amino acids. V lost 0 bases to trimming and J lost 3 bases, with 7 bases between them. CDR3 in DNA: TGTGCCAGCAGCTTAGAGCCCAGAACAGATACGCAGTATTTT. Protein sequence: CASSLEPRTDTQYF.

The chain recombines TRBV30 with TRBJ1-5; D perhaps matches TRBD1 (6 bases). The CDR3 sequence is 16 residues long. Germline CDR1 GTSNPN, CDR2 SVGIG (reference sequence). Trimming cost V 1 base and J 6 bases, with 19 bases left between them. The CDR3 coding sequence is TGTGCCTGGAGTGCCCCGGGACGCGGAGGGGGTCAGCCCCAGCATTTT. The encoded protein is CAWSAPGRGGGQPQHF.

The chain combines TRBV5-1 with TRBJ1-2; D gene ambiguous. CDR1 is SGHRS and CDR2 is YFSETQ in the germline V gene. The V end lost 0 bases, the J end lost 4 bases, and 7 bases lay between the germline ends. CDR3 length equals 13 residues. CDR3 protein: CASSLGNVYGYTF. DNA for the CDR3: TGCGCCAGCAGCTTGGGTAATGTCTATGGCTACACCTTC. Complete variable domain (other parts from reference TRBV5-1 and TRBJ1-2): KAGVTQTPRYLIKTRGQQVTLSCSPISGHRSVSWYQQTPGQGLQFLFEYFSETQRNKGNFPGRFSGRQFSNSRSEMNVSTLELGDSALYLCASSLGNVYGYTFGSGTRLTVV.

V usage is TRBV2 and J usage is TRBJ1-6; 9 bases agree with TRBD1. The CDR3 totals 17 residues. Germline CDR1 reads SNHLY; CDR2 reads FYNNEI. After removal of 8 bases from V and 4 bases from J, the junction contained 12 bases not matched to a gene. Here the CDR3 DNA reads TGTGCCAGCTTTCACTCCGGGACAGGGCGTTATAATTCACCCCTCCACTTT. Translating gives CASFHSGTGRYNSPLHF. The variable domain in full, with the rest retrieved from reference TRBV2 and TRBJ1-6, is EPEVTQTPSHQVTQMGQEVILRCVPISNHLYFYWYRQILGQKVEFLVSFYNNEISEKSEIFDDQFSVERPDGSNFTLKIRSTKLEDSAMYFCASFHSGTGRYNSPLHFGNGTRLTVT.

The V gene is TRBV28, the J gene TRBJ2-1; TRBD1 matches 12 bases. CDR3 length: 16 amino acids. Germline V gene sequence: CDR1 MDHEN, CDR2 SYDVKM. With V trimmed by 4 bases and J by 8 bases, 9 bases remained unmatched. In DNA form, the CDR3 reads TGTGCCAGCAGTTCAACGGGACAGGGGGCGCCCCATGAGCAGTTCTTC. It translates to CASSSTGQGAPHEQFF.

The rearrangement uses TRBV7-9 and TRBJ2-5; the D is unclear. This CDR3 has 12 amino acids. CDR1 is SEHNR and CDR2 is FQNEAQ in the germline V gene (reference sequence). The ends were cut back, 4 bases at V and 4 bases at J, with 7 bases in the middle. CDR3 nucleotide sequence: TGTGCCAGCAGCTGGAGTCGAGAGACCCAGTACTTC. It specifies CASSWSRETQYF.

This chain connects TRBV28 to TRBJ1-5; D is uncertain. Between the trimmed V and J ends, which lost 3 bases and 2 bases, there was a span of 14 bases. Germline V gene sequence: CDR1 MDHEN, CDR2 SYDVKM. CDR3 length: 16 residues. The CDR3 loop reads CASSLVLGERNQPQHF. The CDR3 nucleotides are TGTGCCAGCAGTTTGGTACTGGGAGAACGCAATCAGCCCCAGCATTTT.

This chain links TRBV19 with TRBJ2-1, with 7 bases lining up with TRBD1. J lost 2 bases, V lost 7 bases, and 5 bases had no gene match. The germline V gene encodes CDR1 LNHDA and CDR2 SQIVND (reference sequence). The CDR3 runs to 14 residues. CDR3: CASNDRVTYNEQFF. DNA of the CDR3: TGTGCCAGTAACGACAGGGTGACCTACAATGAGCAGTTCTTC. Combining the CDR3 with reference TRBV19 and TRBJ2-1 gives the whole variable domain DGGITQSPKYLFRKEGQNVTLSCEQNLNHDAMYWYRQDPGQGLRLIYYSQIVNDFQKGDIAEGYSVSREKKESFPLTVTSAQKNPTAFYLCASNDRVTYNEQFFGPGTRLTVL.

This clone has just one count. The CDR3 loop is CASSEGNGFSYEQYF. The CDR3 DNA reads as TGTGCCAGCAGTGAGGGTAACGGCTTTTCCTACGAGCAGTACTTC. V and J are TRBV2 and TRBJ2-7; no clear D gene. In germline, CDR1 is SNHLY, CDR2 FYNNEI. This CDR3 region has 15 residues. Trimming removed 3 bases from V and 1 base from J, with 13 bases in between.

The chain has TRBV7-2 and TRBJ2-1; possibly TRBD1 or TRBD2 for D (5 bases each). The CDR3 runs 15 residues. V was pared by 1 base and J by 4 bases, with 11 bases between. Germline V CDR1 and CDR2: SGHTA, FQGNSA. The DNA of the CDR3 is TGTGCCAGCAGCTTAGAGGCGAGGGGATACAATGAGCAGTTCTTC. This translates into CASSLEARGYNEQFF.

V is TRBV19 and J is TRBJ2-1; 7 nucleotides agree with TRBD2. Germline V lookup: CDR1 LNHDA, CDR2 SQIVND (reference sequence). After removal of 4 bases from V and 4 bases from J, the junction contained 10 bases not matched to a gene. The CDR3 has 16 residues. This CDR3 reads CASSTHSAGDYNEQFF. CDR3 bases: TGTGCCAGTAGTACCCATTCGGCGGGGGATTACAATGAGCAGTTCTTC.

A single count supports this clone. The V call is TRBV28, the J call TRBJ2-5; no firm D call. The CDR3 loop spans 13 amino acids. Trimming cost V 7 bases and J 1 base, with 10 bases left between them. Germline V gene sequence: CDR1 MDHEN, CDR2 SYDVKM. The CDR3, as DNA: TGTGCCAGCACTGTCCAGCTCCAAGAGACCCAGTACTTC. As protein: CASTVQLQETQYF.

The genes are TRBV9 and TRBJ2-2; TRBD1 matches 8 bases. Germline V lookup: CDR1 SGDLS, CDR2 YYNGEE. CDR3 length: 16 amino acids. Trimming took 3 bases from V and 6 from J; bases not matched to a gene: 10. The CDR3 region has the DNA TGTGCCAGCAGCGAGGACAGGGTTGGGGTCCCCGGGGAGCTGTTTTTT. Its protein is CASSEDRVGVPGELFF.

The chain recombines TRBV10-3 with TRBJ2-3, with 10 bases identical to TRBD2. In germline, CDR1 is ENHRY, CDR2 SYGVKD. After removal of 3 bases from V and 1 base from J, the junction contained 10 bases not matched to a gene. CDR3 size: 18 residues. In DNA form, the CDR3 reads TGTGCCATCAGTGAAGGAGCGGGGGGGCCGTTTGGCACAGATACGCAGTATTTT. Its protein product is CAISEGAGGPFGTDTQYF.

The CDR3 is CASRPGTGTQYF. DNA of the CDR3: TGTGCCAGCAGACCGGGGACGGGGACGCAGTATTTT. The J gene is TRBJ2-3, the V gene TRBV12-3 or TRBV12-4; D might be TRBD1 or TRBD2, each matching 5 bases. The germline V and J ends were trimmed by 6 bases and 9 bases, with 13 bases remaining between them. The CDR3 has 12 amino acids.

The chain uses TRBV7-9 and TRBJ2-1, with 7 nucleotides matching TRBD2. After removal of 7 bases from V and 8 bases from J, the junction contained 14 bases not matched to a gene. The CDR3 contains 15 residues. The germline gives CDR1 SEHNR, CDR2 FQNEAQ (reference sequence). This CDR3 reads CASNKAGSDWDEQFF. The CDR3 DNA reads as TGTGCCAGCAACAAAGCGGGGAGCGACTGGGATGAGCAGTTCTTC.

This sequence joins TRBV3-1 (or the pseudogene TRBV3-2) and TRBJ2-1; no clear D. V was trimmed by 0 bases and J by 0 bases, leaving 6 bases between them. Germline V gene sequence: CDR1 LGHDT, CDR2 YNNKEL (reference sequence). This CDR3 is 15 amino acids long. The CDR3 nucleotides are TGTGCCAGCAGCCAAGACGGTAGCTCCTACAATGAGCAGTTCTTC. The encoded protein is CASSQDGSSYNEQFF.

Only one count was recorded for this clone. The CDR3 protein is CASSLETQGAPLHF. The CDR3 DNA reads TGTGCCAGCAGCTTAGAGACGCAGGGGGCCCCCCTCCACTTT. The V gene is TRBV7-9, the J gene TRBJ1-6, with 8 positions matching TRBD1. Germline CDR1 SEHNR, CDR2 FQNEAQ (reference sequence). Trimming cost V 1 base and J 13 bases; bases outside gene matches: 6. The CDR3 consists of 14 residues.

Note on this clone: The sample has other DNA sequences that encode this CDR3 too. This sequence joins TRBV6-5 and TRBJ1-2, with D perhaps matching TRBD1 (5 bases). The V end was cut by 0 bases, the J end by 8 bases, with 10 bases between. The CDR3 spans 13 residues. Germline assignment: CDR1 MNHEY and CDR2 SVGAGI. CDR3 in DNA: TGTGCCAGCAGTTACTCCGCAGGGAACGGCTACACCTTC. It encodes CASSYSAGNGYTF.

This chain links TRBV6-5 with TRBJ1-4, with D perhaps TRBD1 (5 bases). Per the germline V gene, CDR1 is MNHEY and CDR2 is SVGAGI. CDR3 size: 15 residues. The V end was cut by 5 bases, the J end by 6 bases, with 16 bases between. The CDR3 nucleotides read TGTGCCAGCAGTCGTCGTTGGGGGGGTTATGAAAAACTGTTTTTT. Encoded protein: CASSRRWGGYEKLFF.

The chain uses TRBV27 and TRBJ2-7; D is uncertain. Germline lookup yields CDR1 MNHEY and CDR2 SMNVEV (reference sequence). The CDR3 totals 12 residues. Deletions cut 2 bases from V and 5 bases from J, with 7 bases between. The DNA for the CDR3 is TGTGCCAGCAGTTTAGGTGGCAACGAGCAGTACTTC. It yields the protein CASSLGGNEQYF.

V and J are TRBV4-2 and TRBJ1-5; D is unclear. Trimming shortened V by 1 base and J by 4 bases, and 8 bases separated the two germline ends. Germline V gives CDR1 LGHNA, CDR2 YNFKEQ. CDR3 length equals 14 residues. The CDR3 nucleotides read TGTGCCAGCAGCCAAGCTGGGAGTAATCAGCCCCAGCATTTT. Translating gives CASSQAGSNQPQHF.

The genes are TRBV12-3 or TRBV12-4 and TRBJ1-5; D gene ambiguous. The CDR3 has 12 residues. Trimming removed 7 bases at V and 7 bases at J, with 11 bases between. For the CDR3, the DNA is TGTGCCAGCACTCGGGTAGGACAGCCCCAGCATTTT. Translated, it gives CASTRVGQPQHF.

The chain combines TRBV18 with TRBJ1-2, with 8 bases aligning to TRBD1. Germline V gene sequence: CDR1 KGHSH, CDR2 LQKENI. The CDR3 is 15 residues long. V lost 3 bases, J lost 4 bases, and 7 bases stayed unmatched. The CDR3 DNA follows: TGTGCCAGCTCACCGCCGGACAGGGTGGGCTATGGCTACACCTTC. Residues: CASSPPDRVGYGYTF.

This clone is a singleton in its sample. V and J are TRBV6-1 and TRBJ1-5, with D unclear. V lost 3 bases and J lost 5, with 2 bases in between. This CDR3 spans 11 amino acids. The germline CDR1 and CDR2 sequences are MNHNS and SASEGT. CDR3 DNA sequence: TGTGCCAGCAGTGAGGATCAGCCCCAGCATTTT. This encodes CASSEDQPQHF.

V usage is TRBV19 and J usage is TRBJ2-7; the D gene is possibly TRBD2 (5 bases). CDR3 length: 13 amino acids. V was clipped by 5 bases and J by 1 base, with 9 bases between them. The V gene's germline CDR1 is LNHDA and CDR2 SQIVND (reference sequence). The CDR3 bases are TGTGCCAGTAGTGCCGGGAATTCCTACGAGCAGTACTTC. Translated, it gives CASSAGNSYEQYF.